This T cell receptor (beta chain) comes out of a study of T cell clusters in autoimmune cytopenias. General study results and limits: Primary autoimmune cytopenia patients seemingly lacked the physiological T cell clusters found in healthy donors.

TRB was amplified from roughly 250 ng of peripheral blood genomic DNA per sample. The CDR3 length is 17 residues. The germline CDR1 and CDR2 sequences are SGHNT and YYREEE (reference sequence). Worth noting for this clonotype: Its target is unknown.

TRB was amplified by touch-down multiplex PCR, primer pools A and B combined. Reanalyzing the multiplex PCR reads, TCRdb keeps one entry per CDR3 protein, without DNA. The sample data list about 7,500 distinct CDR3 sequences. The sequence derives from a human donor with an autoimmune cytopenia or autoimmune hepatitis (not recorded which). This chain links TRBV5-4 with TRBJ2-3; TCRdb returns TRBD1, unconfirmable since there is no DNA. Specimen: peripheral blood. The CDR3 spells CASSPGGRFASTDTQYF.